This entry concerns a single T cell receptor beta chain. Primers used in a second PCR of about 6 to 11 cycles were a sample-barcoded 5' primer and a J-beta primer mix. One entry per CDR3 protein, called by TCRdb with MiXCR from the 5' RACE reads. The sample records roughly 1.4 million distinct CDR3 sequences, roughly 59% being singletons. V lost 5 bases to trimming and J lost 2 bases, with 11 bases between them. This CDR3 has 14 amino acids. This specimen belongs to a study of blood T cells in healthy people across ages. The sequencing input was blood. The receptor's source is a man aged 18 to 29 in good health. V usage is TRBV12-3 or TRBV12-4 and J usage is TRBJ2-3; D gene ambiguous. Here the CDR3 reads CASSIPGSTDTQYF. CDR3 nucleotides: TGTGCCAGCAGTATCCCTGGCTCCACAGATACGCAGTATTTT.